Listed below are T cell receptor beta chains from one sample, sequenced in a study of T cell clones after liver transplantation. Profiled with immunoSEQ multiplex PCR; TCRdb holds only in-frame clones, not every one. The sample has around 75,000 clones, around four fifths seen once; the top ten hold 2.1%. Source: CD4+ T cells from blood, taken 48 months after liver transplant. The origin of the receptors is a human patient who received a liver transplant. A share of the T cells may be of graft donor origin. CDR3s include the opening cysteine and the closing phenylalanine or tryptophan. The D gene is left open where the match is weak. Size tells how often a clone was seen (once, few, many) or the class of an expanded clone, and some rows leave it out.

NA,TRBV6-6,TRBD2,TRBJ2-7,TGTGCCAGCAGTTCCTTTGTAGCGGGAGGGTACCTACAGCAGTACTTC,CASSSFVAGGYLQQYF
NA,TRBV7-9,TRBD2,TRBJ2-7,TGTGCCAGCAGCTTAGCACTAGCGGGGGGAATATACGAGCAGTACTTC,CASSLALAGGIYEQYF
NA,TRBV5-1,NA,TRBJ2-7,TGCGCCAGCAGCGTTGGAAACGTACAGGGTTACGAGCAGTACTTC,CASSVGNVQGYEQYF
NA,TRBV7-2,TRBD2,TRBJ2-3,TGTGCCAGCAGCTTATCCCTAGCGGGCACAGATACGCAGTATTTT,CASSLSLAGTDTQYF
NA,TRBV7-2,TRBD1,TRBJ1-2,TGTGCCAGCAGCGCGGACAGGGGCTTGGGCTACACCTTC,CASSADRGLGYTF
NA,TRBV12-5,NA,TRBJ2-7,TGTGCTAGTGGTTTGCCAACAAAGAGCTCCTACGAGCAGTACTTC,CASGLPTKSSYEQYF
few,TRBV7-9,NA,TRBJ2-1,TGTGCCAGCAGCTTAGCCGGAGGGCAGCTCAATGAGCAGTTCTTC,CASSLAGGQLNEQFF
NA,TRBV11-1,TRBD2,TRBJ2-1,TGTGCCAGCAGCTTAGCCGGGGCGGGGGGACGGAATGAGCAGTTCTTC,CASSLAGAGGRNEQFF
NA,TRBV28,NA,TRBJ1-4,TGTGCCAGCAGTCTGGACAGACTTAATGAAAAACTGTTTTTT,CASSLDRLNEKLFF
NA,TRBV7-2,TRBD2,TRBJ2-7,TGTGCCAGCAGCTTAGCGTGGGCTAGCGGACCCTACGAGCAGTACTTC,CASSLAWASGPYEQYF
once,TRBV2,NA,TRBJ2-2,TGTGCCAGCCTCTCCGAGGCCCTAGGGGGCGGGGAGCTGTTTTTT,CASLSEALGGGELFF
NA,TRBV4-2,NA,TRBJ2-3,TGTGCCAGCAGCCAAGACCCTCAGAGTCGGGATACGCAGTATTTT,CASSQDPQSRDTQYF